The 23 T cell receptor beta chains in this list originate from one sample, sequenced in a study of T cell responses to AZD1222 COVID-19 vaccine. Produced via immunoSEQ multiplex PCR; TCRdb's table is partial and in-frame only. Among 210,000 or so clones listed, roughly 91% were seen once. The sample in question was peripheral blood, obtained on day 0 of MenACWY control vaccination. The receptors come from an adult in good health.

The V gene is TRBV2, the J gene TRBJ1-1, with D hard to call. The CDR3 has 11 residues. With 6 bases removed from V and 9 bases from J, the gap between germline ends came to 11 bases. Germline loops: CDR1 SNHLY, CDR2 FYNNEI. In DNA form, the CDR3 reads TGTGCCAGCAGGAGGGATTTTCAAGCTTTCTTT. Translation: CASRRDFQAFF. The whole variable domain, remainder taken from reference TRBV2 and TRBJ1-1, is EPEVTQTPSHQVTQMGQEVILRCVPISNHLYFYWYRQILGQKVEFLVSFYNNEISEKSEIFDDQFSVERPDGSNFTLKIRSTKLEDSAMYFCASRRDFQAFFGQGTRLTVV.

The chain carries TRBV5-1 and TRBJ2-5; D remains unclear. The V gene lost 1 base and the J gene lost 5 bases, with 15 bases spanning the gap. Germline CDR1 SGHRS, CDR2 YFSETQ. This CDR3 spans 15 amino acids. This CDR3 is CASSLIPTMVETQYF. The CDR3 nucleotides read TGCGCCAGCAGCTTGATACCAACCATGGTGGAGACCCAGTACTTC.

The chain has TRBV3-1 (or the pseudogene TRBV3-2) and TRBJ1-1; D call uncertain. The V gene's germline CDR1 is LGHDT and CDR2 YNNKEL (reference sequence). V shed 2 bases and J shed 6 bases, with 10 bases lying between them. The CDR3 has 13 amino acids. The CDR3 DNA reads TGTGCCAGCAGCCAATTTGAGGGAGCTGAAGCTTTCTTT. This translates into CASSQFEGAEAFF.

The rearrangement joins TRBV19 to TRBJ1-1; D perhaps matches TRBD1 (6 bases). The CDR3 extends over 15 amino acids. In germline, CDR1 is LNHDA, CDR2 SQIVND (reference sequence). V shed 4 bases and J shed 0 bases, with 12 bases lying between them. CDR3: CASSTPDSLNTEAFF. In DNA, the CDR3 is TGTGCCAGTAGTACCCCGGACAGCTTGAACACTGAAGCTTTCTTT.

The chain has TRBV5-1 and TRBJ2-7; D tentatively fits TRBD1 or TRBD2 (5 bases each). Germline CDR1 and CDR2: SGHRS and YFSETQ. This CDR3 is 16 amino acids long. V was trimmed by 0 bases and J by 0 bases, leaving 13 bases between them. In nucleotides, the CDR3 is TGCGCCAGCAGCTTGGGGCCGGCAGGGAGCTCCTACGAGCAGTACTTC. This encodes CASSLGPAGSSYEQYF.

The chain is built from TRBV7-9 and TRBJ2-7, with 10 bases lining up with TRBD1. The CDR3 consists of 18 residues. The V segment lost 5 bases and the J segment 7 bases; nucleotides outside the gene matches: 20. Germline-derived CDR1 and CDR2 are SEHNR and FQNEAQ (reference sequence). CDR3 region: CASSPSVGGTGEVGEQYF. DNA for the CDR3: TGTGCCAGCAGCCCTTCGGTCGGCGGGACAGGGGAAGTAGGGGAGCAGTACTTC. The entire variable domain, with the rest obtained from reference TRBV7-9 and TRBJ2-7, is as follows: DTGVSQNPRHKITKRGQNVTFRCDPISEHNRLYWYRQTLGQGPEFLTYFQNEAQLEKSRLLSDRFSAERPKGSFSTLEIQRTEQGDSAMYLCASSPSVGGTGEVGEQYFGPGTRLTVT.

The chain employs TRBV5-1 and TRBJ1-2; no reliable D call. Germline V gene data show CDR1 as SGHRS and CDR2 as YFSETQ. Trimming pared 4 bases from V and 2 bases from J, leaving 12 bases between. The CDR3 is 14 amino acids. The CDR3 coding sequence is TGCGCCAGCAGCGCTCCGGAATCAAACTATGGCTACACCTTC. The encoded protein is CASSAPESNYGYTF.

This chain links TRBV6-5 with TRBJ1-2; D might be TRBD1 (6 bases). Trimming stripped 4 bases from V and 8 bases from J, with 14 bases between. CDR3 length: 13 amino acids. Looked up from germline, CDR1 is MNHEY and CDR2 is SVGAGI. The CDR3 DNA sequence: TGTGCCAGCAGTTCCCAGGGGATCGGCGGCTACACCTTC. Translated: CASSSQGIGGYTF.

The chain combines TRBV11-2 with TRBJ2-7, with 8 bases aligning to TRBD1. Germline-derived CDR1 and CDR2 are SGHAT and FQNNGV. V trimming: 6 bases; J trimming: 3 bases; junction bases outside the gene matches: 13. The CDR3 totals 16 residues. CDR3 residues: CASSQGAWAGNYEQYF. The CDR3 DNA reads TGTGCCAGCAGTCAGGGGGCTTGGGCAGGGAACTACGAGCAGTACTTC.

As DNA, the CDR3 is TGTGCCAGCAGTCTAAGGAGGCGGACTGCAGGCTATGGCTACACCTTC. Its protein is CASSLRRRTAGYGYTF. The gene calls are TRBV7-2 and TRBJ1-2; D ambiguous. V was shortened by 6 bases and J by 4 bases, with 21 bases between the two germline ends. Germline V gene lookup returns CDR1 SGHTA and CDR2 FQGNSA. The CDR3 sequence is 16 residues long.

The CDR3 loop is CASSNRGRSTEAFF. The CDR3 DNA follows: TGTGCCAGCAGTAACAGGGGGCGTTCCACTGAAGCTTTCTTT. The chain links TRBV3-1 (or the pseudogene TRBV3-2) to TRBJ1-1, with TRBD1 identical over 9 bases. CDR3 length equals 14 residues. The germline gives CDR1 LGHDT, CDR2 YNNKEL (reference sequence). The trim removed 6 bases at V and 4 bases at J, leaving 6 bases unmatched.

The chain links TRBV6-6 to TRBJ2-7, with TRBD2 matching 9 bases. Germline CDR1 MNHNY, CDR2 SVGAGI (reference sequence). This CDR3 region has 15 residues. V gave up 0 bases and J gave up 9 bases; unmatched junction bases: 9. The CDR3 spells CASSYSRGSGGWQYF. In DNA, the CDR3 is TGTGCCAGCAGTTACTCCCGGGGTAGCGGGGGATGGCAGTACTTC.

The rearrangement links TRBV12-3 or TRBV12-4 to TRBJ1-6; D not certain. V shed 6 bases and J shed 7 bases, with 10 bases lying between them. The CDR3 spans 13 residues. CDR3 bases: TGTGCCAGCAGATCGAACAGAAATTCACCCCTCCACTTT. Translating gives CASRSNRNSPLHF.

CDR3 amino acids: CASGETPGGLTYEQYF. In nucleotides, the CDR3 is TGTGCTAGTGGTGAAACCCCGGGGGGCCTCACCTACGAGCAGTACTTC. The rearrangement uses TRBV12-5 and TRBJ2-7; D is perhaps TRBD2 (7 bases). Trimming cost V 5 bases and J 2 bases, with 19 bases left between them. This CDR3 is 16 amino acids long. Germline lookup yields CDR1 LGHNT and CDR2 FRNRAP.

V and J are TRBV18 and TRBJ2-6; D gene ambiguous. V was shortened by 2 bases and J by 2 bases, with 7 bases between the two germline ends. This CDR3 is 15 amino acids long. CDR1 and CDR2 (germline): KGHSH, LQKENI. The CDR3 here is CASSPGLPGANVLTF. The CDR3 nucleotides are TGTGCCAGCTCACCAGGGTTGCCTGGGGCCAACGTCCTGACTTTC.

CDR3 DNA: TGTGCCAGCAGGCGACCACAGGGAGATTTAGGCACTGAAGCTTTCTTT. It codes for CASRRPQGDLGTEAFF. The rearrangement links TRBV7-9 to TRBJ1-1; a possible D gene is TRBD1 (6 bases). V lost 6 bases to trimming and J lost 4 bases, with 21 bases between them. The CDR3 is 16 residues long. From germline, CDR1 is SEHNR and CDR2 FQNEAQ (reference sequence).

This rearrangement joins TRBV6-2 or TRBV6-3 to TRBJ2-3; D perhaps matches TRBD1 (5 bases). This CDR3 is built from 16 residues. The germline V gene has CDR1 MNHEY and CDR2 SVGEGT. Between the trimmed V and J ends, which lost 0 bases and 3 bases, there was a span of 13 bases. CDR3 DNA sequence: TGTGCCAGCAGTTACTCGAATCCAGGGCGTACAGATACGCAGTATTTT. Its translation is CASSYSNPGRTDTQYF.

The chain couples TRBV6-5 to TRBJ2-7; D possibly uses TRBD1 or TRBD2 (5 bases each). V was cut by 7 bases and J by 3 bases, with 13 bases left in between. Germline V lookup: CDR1 MNHEY, CDR2 SVGAGI. The CDR3 totals 13 residues. In DNA form, the CDR3 reads TGTGCCAGCACCCCCCCAGGGAGCTACGAGCAGTACTTC. This translates into CASTPPGSYEQYF.

This clone was detected only once. In nucleotides, the CDR3 is TGTGCCAGCAGCTTGGGACAGCCCCGCAATCAGCCCCAGCATTTT. Its protein is CASSLGQPRNQPQHF. The chain employs TRBV5-8 and TRBJ1-5; TRBD1 might be the D (5 bases). Trimming left V 0 bases short and J 2 bases short, with 9 bases between. The CDR3 totals 15 residues. CDR1 is SGHTS, CDR2 YDEGEE, per germline.

The chain recombines TRBV7-3 with TRBJ1-1, with D hard to call. This CDR3 is 13 amino acids long. The germline V gene has CDR1 SGHTA and CDR2 FQGTGA. Trimming shortened V by 5 bases and J by 3 bases, and 10 bases separated the two germline ends. The CDR3 here is CASSPSQDTEAFF. The CDR3, as DNA: TGTGCCAGCAGCCCTTCCCAGGACACTGAAGCTTTCTTT.

The chain uses TRBV5-5 and TRBJ1-6; 8 bases match TRBD1. CDR1 and CDR2 from the germline V gene are SGHKS and YYEKEE (reference sequence). CDR3 length: 14 residues. The V gene end was trimmed by 3 bases and the J gene end by 9 bases; junction bases not matched to a gene: 5. This chain's CDR3 is CASSYQGAGSPLHF. CDR3 nucleotide sequence: TGTGCCAGCAGCTATCAGGGGGCCGGTTCACCCCTCCACTTT.

The chain combines TRBV28 with TRBJ1-5; D ambiguous. V lost 6 bases and J 2 bases, leaving 8 bases between the germline ends. The CDR3 contains 13 residues. From germline, CDR1 is MDHEN and CDR2 SYDVKM. The CDR3: CASRDFGNQPQHF. CDR3 coding DNA: TGTGCCAGCAGGGACTTCGGCAATCAGCCCCAGCATTTT. Full variable domain (outside the CDR3, taken from reference TRBV28 and TRBJ1-5): DVKVTQSSRYLVKRTGEKVFLECVQDMDHENMFWYRQDPGLGLRLIYFSYDVKMKEKGDIPEGYSVSREKKERFSLILESASTNQTSMYLCASRDFGNQPQHFGDGTRLSIL.

The chain couples TRBV7-6 to TRBJ2-5; the match to TRBD2 covers 12 bases. The CDR3 runs 20 residues. Germline-derived CDR1 and CDR2 are SGHVS and FNYEAQ. The trim removed 5 bases at V and 4 bases at J, leaving 20 bases unmatched. As DNA, the CDR3 is TGTGCCAGCAGCGCCAAACGCGGCGTGGCTAGCGGGGGGGCCGGAGAGACCCAGTACTTC. Translating gives CASSAKRGVASGGAGETQYF.